This T cell receptor beta chain was documented in a study of T cell repertoires in cytomegalovirus infection. Study as a whole: CMV infection and matching HLA type were both indicated by public TCR beta signatures.

Study-wide results and limits: CMV-specific HLA-C-restricted TCR beta clonotypes dominated the ex vivo response.

V trimming: 2 bases; J trimming: 0 bases; junction bases outside the gene matches: 5. Germline CDR1 LGHNA, CDR2 YSLEER. This CDR3 spans 16 amino acids. Worth noting for this clonotype: The antigen is not known.

TCRdb analysed the reads with MiXCR anew, one entry per CDR3 protein. The repertoire consists of about 530,000 distinct CDR3 sequences, with approximately 25% occurring once and the leading ten covering over 10%. This receptor was identified in a human donor in good health (CMV status not recorded). Some clones in this sample may be carry-over from other donors' samples. This sequence joins TRBV4-3 and TRBJ2-3; 7 nucleotides align to TRBD2. Sequencing used PBMCs. The CDR3 reads CASSQHRGRSTDTQYF. The CDR3 DNA follows: TGCGCCAGCAGCCAACACCGCGGGAGAAGCACAGATACGCAGTATTTT.